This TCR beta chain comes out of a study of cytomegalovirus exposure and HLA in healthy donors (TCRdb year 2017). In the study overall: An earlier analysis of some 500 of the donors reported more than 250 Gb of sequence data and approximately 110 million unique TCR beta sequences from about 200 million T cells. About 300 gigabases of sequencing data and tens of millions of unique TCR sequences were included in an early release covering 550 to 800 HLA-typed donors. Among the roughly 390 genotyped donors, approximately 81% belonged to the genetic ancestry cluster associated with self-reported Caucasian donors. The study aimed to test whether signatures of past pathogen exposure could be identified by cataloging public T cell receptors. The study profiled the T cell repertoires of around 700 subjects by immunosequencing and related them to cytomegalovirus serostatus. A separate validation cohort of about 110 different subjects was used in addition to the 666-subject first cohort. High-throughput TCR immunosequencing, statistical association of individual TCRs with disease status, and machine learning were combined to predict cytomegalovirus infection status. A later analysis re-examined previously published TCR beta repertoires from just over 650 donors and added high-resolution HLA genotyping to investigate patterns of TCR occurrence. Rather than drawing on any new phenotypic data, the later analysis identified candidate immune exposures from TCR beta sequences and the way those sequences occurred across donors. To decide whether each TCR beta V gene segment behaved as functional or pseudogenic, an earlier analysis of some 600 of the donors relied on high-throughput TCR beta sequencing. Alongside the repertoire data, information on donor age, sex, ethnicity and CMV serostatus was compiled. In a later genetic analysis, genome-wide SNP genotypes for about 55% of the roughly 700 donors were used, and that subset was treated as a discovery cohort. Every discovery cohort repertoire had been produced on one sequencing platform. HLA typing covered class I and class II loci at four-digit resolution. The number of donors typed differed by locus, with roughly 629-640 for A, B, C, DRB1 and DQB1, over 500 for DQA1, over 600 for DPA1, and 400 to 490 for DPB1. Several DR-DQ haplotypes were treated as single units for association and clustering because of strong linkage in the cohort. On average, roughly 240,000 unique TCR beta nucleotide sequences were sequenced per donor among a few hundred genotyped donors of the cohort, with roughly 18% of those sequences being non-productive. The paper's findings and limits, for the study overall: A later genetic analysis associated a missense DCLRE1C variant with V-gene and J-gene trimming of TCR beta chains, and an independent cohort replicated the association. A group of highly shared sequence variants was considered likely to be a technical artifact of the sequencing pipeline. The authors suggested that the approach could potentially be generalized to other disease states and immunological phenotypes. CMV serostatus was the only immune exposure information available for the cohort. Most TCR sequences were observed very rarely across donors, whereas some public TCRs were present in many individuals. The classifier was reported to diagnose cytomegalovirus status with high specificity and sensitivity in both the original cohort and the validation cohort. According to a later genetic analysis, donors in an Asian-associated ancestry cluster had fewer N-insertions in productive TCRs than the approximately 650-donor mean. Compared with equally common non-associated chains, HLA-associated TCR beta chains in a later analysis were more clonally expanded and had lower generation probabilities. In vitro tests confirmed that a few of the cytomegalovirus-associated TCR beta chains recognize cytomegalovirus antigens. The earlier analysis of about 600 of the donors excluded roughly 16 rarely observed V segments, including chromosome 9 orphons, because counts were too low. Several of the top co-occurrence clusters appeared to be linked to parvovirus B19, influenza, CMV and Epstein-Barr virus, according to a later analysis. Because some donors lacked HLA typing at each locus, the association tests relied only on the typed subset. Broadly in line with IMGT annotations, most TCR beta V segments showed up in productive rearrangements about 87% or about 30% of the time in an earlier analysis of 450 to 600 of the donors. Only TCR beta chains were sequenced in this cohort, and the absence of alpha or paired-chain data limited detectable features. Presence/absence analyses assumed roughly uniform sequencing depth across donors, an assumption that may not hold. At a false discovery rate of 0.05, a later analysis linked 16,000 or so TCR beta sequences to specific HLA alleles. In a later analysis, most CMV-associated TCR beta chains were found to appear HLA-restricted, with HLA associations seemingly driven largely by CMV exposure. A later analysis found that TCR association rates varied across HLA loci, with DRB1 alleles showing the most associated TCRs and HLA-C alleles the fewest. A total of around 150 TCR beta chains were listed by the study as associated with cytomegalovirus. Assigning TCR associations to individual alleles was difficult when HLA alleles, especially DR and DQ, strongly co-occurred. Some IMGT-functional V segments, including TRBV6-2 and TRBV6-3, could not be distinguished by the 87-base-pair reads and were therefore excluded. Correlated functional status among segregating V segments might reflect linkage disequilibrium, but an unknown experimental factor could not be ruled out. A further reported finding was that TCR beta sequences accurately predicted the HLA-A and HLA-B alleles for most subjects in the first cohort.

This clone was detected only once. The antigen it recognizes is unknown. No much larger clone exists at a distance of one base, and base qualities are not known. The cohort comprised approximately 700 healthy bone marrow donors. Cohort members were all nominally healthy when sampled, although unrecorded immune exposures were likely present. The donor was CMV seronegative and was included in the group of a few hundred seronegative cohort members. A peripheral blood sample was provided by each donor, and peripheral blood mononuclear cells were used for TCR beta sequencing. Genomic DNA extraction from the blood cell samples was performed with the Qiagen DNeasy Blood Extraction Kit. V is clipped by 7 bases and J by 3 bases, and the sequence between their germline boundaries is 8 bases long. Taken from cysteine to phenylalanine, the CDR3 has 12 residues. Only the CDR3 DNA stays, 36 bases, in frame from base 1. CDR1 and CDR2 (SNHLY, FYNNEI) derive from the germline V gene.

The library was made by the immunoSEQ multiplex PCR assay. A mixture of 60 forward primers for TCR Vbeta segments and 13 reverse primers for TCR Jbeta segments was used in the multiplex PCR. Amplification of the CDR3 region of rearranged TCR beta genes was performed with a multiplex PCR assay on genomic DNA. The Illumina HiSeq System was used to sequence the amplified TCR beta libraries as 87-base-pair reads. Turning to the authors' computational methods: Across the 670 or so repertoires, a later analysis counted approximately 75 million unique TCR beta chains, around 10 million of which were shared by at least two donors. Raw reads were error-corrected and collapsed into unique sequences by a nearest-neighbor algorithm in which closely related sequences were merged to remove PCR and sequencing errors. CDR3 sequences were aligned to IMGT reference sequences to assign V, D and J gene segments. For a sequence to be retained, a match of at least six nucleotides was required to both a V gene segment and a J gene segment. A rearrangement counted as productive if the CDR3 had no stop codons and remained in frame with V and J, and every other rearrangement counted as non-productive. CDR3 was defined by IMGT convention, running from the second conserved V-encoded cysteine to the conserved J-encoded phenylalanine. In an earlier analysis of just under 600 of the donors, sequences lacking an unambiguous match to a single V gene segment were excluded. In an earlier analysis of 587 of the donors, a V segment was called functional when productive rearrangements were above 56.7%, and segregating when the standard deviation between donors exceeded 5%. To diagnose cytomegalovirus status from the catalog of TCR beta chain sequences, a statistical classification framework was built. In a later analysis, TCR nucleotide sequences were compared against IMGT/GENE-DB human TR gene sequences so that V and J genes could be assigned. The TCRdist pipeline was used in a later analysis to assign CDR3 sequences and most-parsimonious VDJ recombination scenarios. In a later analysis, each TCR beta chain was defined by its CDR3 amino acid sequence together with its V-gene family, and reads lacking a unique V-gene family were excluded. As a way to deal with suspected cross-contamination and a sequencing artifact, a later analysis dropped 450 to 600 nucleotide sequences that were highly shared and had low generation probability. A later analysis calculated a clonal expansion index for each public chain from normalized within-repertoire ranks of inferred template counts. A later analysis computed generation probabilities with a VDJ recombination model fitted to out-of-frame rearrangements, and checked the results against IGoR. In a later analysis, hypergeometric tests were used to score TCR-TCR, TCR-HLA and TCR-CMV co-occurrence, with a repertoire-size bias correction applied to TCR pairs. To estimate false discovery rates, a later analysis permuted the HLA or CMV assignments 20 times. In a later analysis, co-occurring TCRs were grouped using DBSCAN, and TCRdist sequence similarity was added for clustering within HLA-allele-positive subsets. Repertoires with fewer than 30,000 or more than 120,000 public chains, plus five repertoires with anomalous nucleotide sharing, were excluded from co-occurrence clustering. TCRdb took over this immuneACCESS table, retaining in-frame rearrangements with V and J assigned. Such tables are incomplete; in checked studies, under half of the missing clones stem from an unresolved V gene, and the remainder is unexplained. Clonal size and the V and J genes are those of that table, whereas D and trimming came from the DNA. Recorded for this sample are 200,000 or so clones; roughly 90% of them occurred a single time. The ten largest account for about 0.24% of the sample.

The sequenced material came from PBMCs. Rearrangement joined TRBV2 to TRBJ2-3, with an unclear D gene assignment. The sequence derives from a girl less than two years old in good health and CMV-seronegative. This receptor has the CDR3 CASIGRTDTQYF. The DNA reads TGTGCCAGCATTGGCAGAACAGATACGCAGTATTTT.